This TCR beta chain was identified during a study of early T cells in non-severe SARS-CoV-2 infection. Across the whole study: Sequencing input comprised bulk RNA from unsorted whole blood; chain pairing was not available.

General study findings and limits: The VDJdb matching leaned toward anti-spike CD8 responses and overlooked private and CD4 specificities.

Trimming stripped 4 bases from V and 8 bases from J, with 14 bases between. Germline values: CDR1 KGHSH, CDR2 LQKENI. The CDR3 has 13 amino acids. As part of library construction, unique molecular identifiers were attached to individual cDNA molecules. Each CDR3 protein is one row after TCRdb ran MiXCR on the 5' RACE reads. This sample has 35,000 to 50,000 distinct CDR3 sequences, with roughly 6.2% found just once. As regards this clonotype: No antigen is known for it.

Sequencing used whole blood. The rearrangement links TRBV18 to TRBJ1-1; weak D call: TRBD1 (6 bases). This receptor was identified in an adult who was a healthcare worker with PCR-confirmed SARS-CoV-2 infection or an uninfected control (not recorded which). The CDR3 coding sequence is TGTGCCAGCTCACTCCACAGGGAGGGAGAAGCTTTCTTT. Its protein product is CASSLHREGEAFF.